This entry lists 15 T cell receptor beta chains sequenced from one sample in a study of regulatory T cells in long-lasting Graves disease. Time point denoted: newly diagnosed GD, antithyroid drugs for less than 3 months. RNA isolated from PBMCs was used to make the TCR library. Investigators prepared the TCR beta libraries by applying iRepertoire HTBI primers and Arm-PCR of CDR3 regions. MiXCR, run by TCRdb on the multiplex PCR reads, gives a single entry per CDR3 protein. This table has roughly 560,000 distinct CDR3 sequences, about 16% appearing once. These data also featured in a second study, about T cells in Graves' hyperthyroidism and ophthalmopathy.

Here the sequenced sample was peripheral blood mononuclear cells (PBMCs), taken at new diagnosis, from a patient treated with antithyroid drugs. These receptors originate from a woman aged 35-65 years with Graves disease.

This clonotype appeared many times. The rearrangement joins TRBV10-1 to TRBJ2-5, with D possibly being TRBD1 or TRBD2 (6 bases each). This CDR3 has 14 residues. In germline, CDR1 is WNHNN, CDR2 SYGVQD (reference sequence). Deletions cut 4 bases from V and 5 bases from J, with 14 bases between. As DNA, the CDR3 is TGCGCCAGCAGTGGCGGTCTAGGGGGGGAGACCCAGTACTTC. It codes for CASSGGLGGETQYF.

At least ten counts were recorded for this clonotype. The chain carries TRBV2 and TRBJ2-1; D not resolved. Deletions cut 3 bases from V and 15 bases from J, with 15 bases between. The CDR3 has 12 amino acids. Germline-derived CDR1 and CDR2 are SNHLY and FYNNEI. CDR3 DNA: TGTGCCAGCAGTGACGAATCCCTGTCGAGGTTCTTC. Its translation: CASSDESLSRFF.

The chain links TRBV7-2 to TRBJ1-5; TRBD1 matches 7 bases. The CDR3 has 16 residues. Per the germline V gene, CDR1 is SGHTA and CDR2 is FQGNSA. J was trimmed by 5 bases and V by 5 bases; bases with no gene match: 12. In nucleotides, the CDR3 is TGTGCCAGCAGCGCATTTCCGGGACAGTTATATCAGCCCCAGCATTTT. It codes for CASSAFPGQLYQPQHF.

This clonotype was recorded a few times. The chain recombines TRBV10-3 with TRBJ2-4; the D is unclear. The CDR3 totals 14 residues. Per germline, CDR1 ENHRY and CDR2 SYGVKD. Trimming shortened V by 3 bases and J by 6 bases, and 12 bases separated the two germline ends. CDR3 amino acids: CAISESADRNIQYF. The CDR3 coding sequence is TGTGCCATCAGTGAAAGTGCCGATCGAAACATTCAGTACTTC.

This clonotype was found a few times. The CDR3 DNA reads TGTGCCACCAGTGATTTGTCGGGACAGGGGGCTTACAATGAGCAGTTCTTC. This encodes CATSDLSGQGAYNEQFF. The chain combines TRBV24-1 with TRBJ2-1; 12 positions agree with TRBD1. V shed 0 bases and J 4 bases; nucleotides not matched to a gene: 3. CDR3 length: 17 amino acids. Germline CDR1 reads KGHDR; CDR2 reads SFDVKD.

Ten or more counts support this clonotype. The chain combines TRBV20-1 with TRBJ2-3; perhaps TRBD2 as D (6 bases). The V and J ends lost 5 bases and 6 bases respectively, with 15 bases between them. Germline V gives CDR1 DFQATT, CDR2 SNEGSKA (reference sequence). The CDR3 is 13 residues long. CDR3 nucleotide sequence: TGCAGTGCTCATCGGACGGGAGAGGATACGCAGTATTTT. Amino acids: CSAHRTGEDTQYF.

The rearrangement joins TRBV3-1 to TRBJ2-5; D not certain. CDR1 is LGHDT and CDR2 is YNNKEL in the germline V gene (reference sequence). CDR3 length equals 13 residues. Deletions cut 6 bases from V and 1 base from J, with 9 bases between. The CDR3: CASSPHSQETQYF. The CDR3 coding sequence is TGTGCCAGCAGTCCTCACTCCCAAGAGACCCAGTACTTC.

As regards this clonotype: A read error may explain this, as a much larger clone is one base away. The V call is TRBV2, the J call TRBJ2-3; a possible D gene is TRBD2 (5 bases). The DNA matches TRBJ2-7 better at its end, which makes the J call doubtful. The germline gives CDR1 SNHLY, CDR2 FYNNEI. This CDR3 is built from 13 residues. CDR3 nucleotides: TGTGCCAGCAGTTTCGGCAGCGGCTTGGTACAGTACTTC. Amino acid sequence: CASSFGSGLVQYF.

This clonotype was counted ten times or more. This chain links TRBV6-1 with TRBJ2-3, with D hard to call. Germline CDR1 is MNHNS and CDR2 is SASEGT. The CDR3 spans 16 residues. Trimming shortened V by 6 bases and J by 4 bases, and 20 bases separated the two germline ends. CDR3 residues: CASRPNGRLGADTQYF. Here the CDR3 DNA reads TGTGCCAGCAGACCCAATGGACGGCTTGGGGCAGATACGCAGTATTTT.

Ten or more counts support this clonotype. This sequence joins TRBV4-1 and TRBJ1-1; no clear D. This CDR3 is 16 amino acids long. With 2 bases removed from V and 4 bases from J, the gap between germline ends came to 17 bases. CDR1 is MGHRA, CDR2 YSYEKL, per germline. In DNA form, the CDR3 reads TGCGCCAGCAGCCAACCAACCAGAAGGGTGGGCACTGAAGCTTTCTTT. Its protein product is CASSQPTRRVGTEAFF.

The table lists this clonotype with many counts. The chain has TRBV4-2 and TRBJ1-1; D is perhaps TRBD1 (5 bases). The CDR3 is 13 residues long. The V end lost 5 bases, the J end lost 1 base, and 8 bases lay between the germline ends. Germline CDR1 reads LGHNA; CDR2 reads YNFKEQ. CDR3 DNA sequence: TGTGCCAGCAGCATGACAGAGAACACTGAAGCTTTCTTT. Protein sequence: CASSMTENTEAFF.

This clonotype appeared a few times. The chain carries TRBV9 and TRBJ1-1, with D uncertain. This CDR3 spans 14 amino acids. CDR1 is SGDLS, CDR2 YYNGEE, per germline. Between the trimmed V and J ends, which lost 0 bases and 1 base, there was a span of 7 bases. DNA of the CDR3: TGTGCCAGCAGCGTAGACGGATGGAACACTGAAGCTTTCTTT. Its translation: CASSVDGWNTEAFF.

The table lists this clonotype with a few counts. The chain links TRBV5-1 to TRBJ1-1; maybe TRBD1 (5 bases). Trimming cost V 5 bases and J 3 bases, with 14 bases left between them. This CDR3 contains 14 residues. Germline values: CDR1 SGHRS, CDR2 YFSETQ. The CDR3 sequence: CASSMGRGDTEAFF. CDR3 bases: TGCGCCAGCAGTATGGGGAGGGGCGACACTGAAGCTTTCTTT.

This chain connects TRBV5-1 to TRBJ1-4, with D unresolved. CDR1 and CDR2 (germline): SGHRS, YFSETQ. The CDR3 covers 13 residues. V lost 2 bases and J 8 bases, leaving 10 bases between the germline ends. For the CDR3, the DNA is TGCGCCAGCAGCTTTGAGATAGCAGAAAAACTGTTTTTT. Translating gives CASSFEIAEKLFF.

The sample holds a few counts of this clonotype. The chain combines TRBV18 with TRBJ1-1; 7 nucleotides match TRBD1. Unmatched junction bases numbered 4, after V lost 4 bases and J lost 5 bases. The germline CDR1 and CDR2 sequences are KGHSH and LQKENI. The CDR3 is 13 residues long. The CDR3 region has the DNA TGTGCCAGCTCACAGGGGGCGAAAACTGAAGCTTTCTTT. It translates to CASSQGAKTEAFF.